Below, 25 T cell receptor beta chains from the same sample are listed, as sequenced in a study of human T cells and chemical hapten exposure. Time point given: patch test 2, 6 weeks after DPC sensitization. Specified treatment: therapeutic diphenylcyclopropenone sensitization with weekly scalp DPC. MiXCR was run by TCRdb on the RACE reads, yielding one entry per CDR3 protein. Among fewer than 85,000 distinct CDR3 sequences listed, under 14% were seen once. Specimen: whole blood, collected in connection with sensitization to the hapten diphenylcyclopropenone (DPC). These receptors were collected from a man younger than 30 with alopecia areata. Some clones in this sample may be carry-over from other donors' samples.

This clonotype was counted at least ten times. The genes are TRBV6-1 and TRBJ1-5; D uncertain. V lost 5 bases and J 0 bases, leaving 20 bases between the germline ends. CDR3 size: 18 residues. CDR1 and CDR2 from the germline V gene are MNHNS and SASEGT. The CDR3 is CASSTSRDVRYSNQPQHF. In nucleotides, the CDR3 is TGTGCCAGCAGTACCTCAAGGGATGTCCGCTATAGCAATCAGCCCCAGCATTTT.

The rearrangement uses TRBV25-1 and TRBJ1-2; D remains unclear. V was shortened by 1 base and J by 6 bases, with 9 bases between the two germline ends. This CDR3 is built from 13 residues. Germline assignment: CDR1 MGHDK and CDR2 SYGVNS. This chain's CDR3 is CASSELSLDGYTF. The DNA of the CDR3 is TGTGCCAGCAGTGAATTGAGTTTAGATGGCTACACCTTC.

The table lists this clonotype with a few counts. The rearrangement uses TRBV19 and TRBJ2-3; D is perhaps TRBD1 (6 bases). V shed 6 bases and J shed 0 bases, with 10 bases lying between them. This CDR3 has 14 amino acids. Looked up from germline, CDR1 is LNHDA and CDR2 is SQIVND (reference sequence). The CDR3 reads CASRLRGSTDTQYF. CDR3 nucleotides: TGTGCCAGTAGGCTCAGGGGAAGCACAGATACGCAGTATTTT. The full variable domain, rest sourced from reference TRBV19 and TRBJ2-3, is DGGITQSPKYLFRKEGQNVTLSCEQNLNHDAMYWYRQDPGQGLRLIYYSQIVNDFQKGDIAEGYSVSREKKESFPLTVTSAQKNPTAFYLCASRLRGSTDTQYFGPGTRLTVL.

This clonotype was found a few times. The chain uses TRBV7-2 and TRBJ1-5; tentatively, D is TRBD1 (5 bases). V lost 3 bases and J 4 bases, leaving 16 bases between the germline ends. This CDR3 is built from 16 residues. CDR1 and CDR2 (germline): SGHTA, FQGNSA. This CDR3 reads CASSFPGYRGNQPQHF. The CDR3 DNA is TGTGCCAGCAGCTTTCCCGGGTATCGGGGGAATCAGCCCCAGCATTTT.

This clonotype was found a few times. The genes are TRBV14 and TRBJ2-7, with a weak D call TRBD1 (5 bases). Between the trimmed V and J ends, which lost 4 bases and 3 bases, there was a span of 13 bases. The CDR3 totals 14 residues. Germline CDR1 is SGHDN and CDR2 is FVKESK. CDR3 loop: CASSPLDSRYEQYF. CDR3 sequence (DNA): TGTGCCAGCAGCCCGCTAGACAGCCGCTACGAGCAGTACTTC.

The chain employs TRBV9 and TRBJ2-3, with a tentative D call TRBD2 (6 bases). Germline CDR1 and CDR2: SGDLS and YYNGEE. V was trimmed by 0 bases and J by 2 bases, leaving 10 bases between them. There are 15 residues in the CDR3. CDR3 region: CASSVAGENTDTQYF. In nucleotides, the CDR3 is TGTGCCAGCAGCGTAGCGGGGGAGAACACAGATACGCAGTATTTT.

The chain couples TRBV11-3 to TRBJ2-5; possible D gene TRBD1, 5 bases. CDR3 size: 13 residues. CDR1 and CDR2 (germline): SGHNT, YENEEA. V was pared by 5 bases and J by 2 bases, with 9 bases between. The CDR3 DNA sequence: TGTGCCAGCAGCAGAGACAGACAAGAGACCCAGTACTTC. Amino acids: CASSRDRQETQYF.

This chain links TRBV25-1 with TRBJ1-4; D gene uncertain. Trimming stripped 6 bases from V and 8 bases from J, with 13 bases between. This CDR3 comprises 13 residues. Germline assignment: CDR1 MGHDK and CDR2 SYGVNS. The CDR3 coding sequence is TGTGCCAGCAGGCGAGCCGGGCCAGAAAAACTGTTTTTT. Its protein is CASRRAGPEKLFF. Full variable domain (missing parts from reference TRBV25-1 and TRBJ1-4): EADIYQTPRYLVIGTGKKITLECSQTMGHDKMYWYQQDPGMELHLIHYSYGVNSTEKGDLSSESTVSRIRTEHFPLTLESARPSHTSQYLCASRRAGPEKLFFGSGTQLSVL.

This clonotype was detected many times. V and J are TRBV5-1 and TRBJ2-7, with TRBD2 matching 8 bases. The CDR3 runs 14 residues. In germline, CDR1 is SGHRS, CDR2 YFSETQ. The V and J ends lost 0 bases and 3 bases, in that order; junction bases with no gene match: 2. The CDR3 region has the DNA TGCGCCAGCAGCTTGGCGGCGGGGGGCTACGAGCAGTACTTC. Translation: CASSLAAGGYEQYF.

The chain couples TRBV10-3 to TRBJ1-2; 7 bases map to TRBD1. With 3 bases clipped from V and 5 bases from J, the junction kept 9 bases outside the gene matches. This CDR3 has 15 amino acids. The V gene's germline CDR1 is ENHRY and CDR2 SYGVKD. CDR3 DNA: TGTGCCATCAGTGAATTACAGGGGTCCTATTATGGCTACACCTTC. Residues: CAISELQGSYYGYTF.

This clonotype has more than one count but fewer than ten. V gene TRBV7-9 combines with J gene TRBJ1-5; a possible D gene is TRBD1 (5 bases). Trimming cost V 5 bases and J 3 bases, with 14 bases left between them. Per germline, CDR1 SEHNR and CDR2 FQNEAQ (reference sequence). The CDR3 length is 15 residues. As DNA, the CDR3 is TGTGCCAGCAGCCCCGGCCGGGACCCCAATCAGCCCCAGCATTTT. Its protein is CASSPGRDPNQPQHF.

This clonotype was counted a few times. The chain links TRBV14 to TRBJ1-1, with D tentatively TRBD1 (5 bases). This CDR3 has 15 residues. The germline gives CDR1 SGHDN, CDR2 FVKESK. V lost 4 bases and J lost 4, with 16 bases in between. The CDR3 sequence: CASSPFGGWVTEAFF. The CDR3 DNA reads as TGTGCCAGCAGCCCTTTCGGGGGTTGGGTCACTGAAGCTTTCTTT.

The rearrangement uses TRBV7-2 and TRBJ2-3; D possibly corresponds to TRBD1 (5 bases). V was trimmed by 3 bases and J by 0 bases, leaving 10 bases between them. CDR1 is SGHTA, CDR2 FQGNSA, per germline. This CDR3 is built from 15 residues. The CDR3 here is CASSLSGQSTDTQYF. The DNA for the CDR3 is TGTGCCAGCAGCTTGTCCGGACAAAGCACAGATACGCAGTATTTT.

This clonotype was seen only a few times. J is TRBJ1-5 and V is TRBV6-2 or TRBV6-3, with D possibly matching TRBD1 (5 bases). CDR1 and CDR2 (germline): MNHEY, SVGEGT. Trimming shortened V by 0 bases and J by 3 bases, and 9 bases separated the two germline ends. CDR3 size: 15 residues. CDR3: CASSYSTRDNQPQHF. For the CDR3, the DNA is TGTGCCAGCAGTTACTCGACCAGGGACAATCAGCCCCAGCATTTT.

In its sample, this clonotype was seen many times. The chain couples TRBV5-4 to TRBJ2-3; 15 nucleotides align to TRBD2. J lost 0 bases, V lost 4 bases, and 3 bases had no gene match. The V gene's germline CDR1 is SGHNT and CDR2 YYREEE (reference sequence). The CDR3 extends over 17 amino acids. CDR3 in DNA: TGTGCCAGCAGCGCGGGACTAGCGGGGGGCAGCACAGATACGCAGTATTTT. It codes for CASSAGLAGGSTDTQYF. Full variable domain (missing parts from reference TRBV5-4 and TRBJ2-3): ETGVTQSPTHLIKTRGQQVTLRCSSQSGHNTVSWYQQALGQGPQFIFQYYREEENGRGNFPPRFSGLQFPNYSSELNVNALELDDSALYLCASSAGLAGGSTDTQYFGPGTRLTVL.

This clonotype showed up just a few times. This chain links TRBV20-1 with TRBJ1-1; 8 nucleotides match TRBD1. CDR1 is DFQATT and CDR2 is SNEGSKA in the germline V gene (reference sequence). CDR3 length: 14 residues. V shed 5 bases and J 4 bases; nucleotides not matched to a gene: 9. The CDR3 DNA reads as TGCAGTGCTCGCCGCAGGGGGCAGGTCACTGAAGCTTTCTTT. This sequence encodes CSARRRGQVTEAFF.

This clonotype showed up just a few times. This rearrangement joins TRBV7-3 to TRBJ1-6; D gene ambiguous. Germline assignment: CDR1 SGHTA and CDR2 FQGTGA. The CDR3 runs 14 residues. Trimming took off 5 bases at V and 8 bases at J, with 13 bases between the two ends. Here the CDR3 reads CASSPTVGDSPLHF. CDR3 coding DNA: TGTGCCAGCAGCCCTACTGTCGGGGATTCACCCCTCCACTTT.

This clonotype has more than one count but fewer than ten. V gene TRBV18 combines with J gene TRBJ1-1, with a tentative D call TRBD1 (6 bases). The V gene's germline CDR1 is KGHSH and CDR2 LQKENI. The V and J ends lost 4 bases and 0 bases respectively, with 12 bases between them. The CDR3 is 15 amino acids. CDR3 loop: CASSLWTDMNTEAFF. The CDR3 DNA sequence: TGTGCCAGCTCACTTTGGACAGATATGAACACTGAAGCTTTCTTT.

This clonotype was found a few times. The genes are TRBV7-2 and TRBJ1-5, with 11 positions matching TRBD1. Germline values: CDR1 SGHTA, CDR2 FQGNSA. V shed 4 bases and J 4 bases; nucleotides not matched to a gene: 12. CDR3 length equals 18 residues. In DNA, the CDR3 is TGTGCCAGCAGCTGGAACTTCGGACAGGGGGCAAGTAATCAGCCCCAGCATTTT. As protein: CASSWNFGQGASNQPQHF.

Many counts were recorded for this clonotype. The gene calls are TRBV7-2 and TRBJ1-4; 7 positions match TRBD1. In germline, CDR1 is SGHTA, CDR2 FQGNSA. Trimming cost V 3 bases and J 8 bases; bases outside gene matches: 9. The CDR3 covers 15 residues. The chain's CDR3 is CASSFFHRGGEKLFF. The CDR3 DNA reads TGTGCCAGCAGCTTTTTCCACAGGGGTGGCGAAAAACTGTTTTTT. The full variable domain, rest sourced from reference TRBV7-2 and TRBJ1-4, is GAGVSQSPSNKVTEKGKDVELRCDPISGHTALYWYRQSLGQGLEFLIYFQGNSAPDKSGLPSDRFSAERTGGSVSTLTIQRTQQEDSAVYLCASSFFHRGGEKLFFGSGTQLSVL.

The CDR3 DNA follows: TGTGCCAGCAGCCCACACAGGGGCACGTACTCCTACAATGAGCAGTTCTTC. Protein: CASSPHRGTYSYNEQFF. V usage is TRBV9 and J usage is TRBJ2-1; 7 nucleotides agree with TRBD1. The CDR3 runs 17 residues. CDR1 is SGDLS and CDR2 is YYNGEE in the germline V gene. V was pared by 4 bases and J by 0 bases, with 10 bases of the junction left unmatched.

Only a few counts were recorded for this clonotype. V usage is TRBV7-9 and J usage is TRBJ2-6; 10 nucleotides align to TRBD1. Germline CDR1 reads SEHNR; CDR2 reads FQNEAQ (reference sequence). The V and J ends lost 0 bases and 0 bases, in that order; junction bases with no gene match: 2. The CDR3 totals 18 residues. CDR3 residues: CASSLAWDRGSGANVLTF. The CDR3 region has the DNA TGTGCCAGCAGCTTAGCGTGGGACAGGGGCTCTGGGGCCAACGTCCTGACTTTC.

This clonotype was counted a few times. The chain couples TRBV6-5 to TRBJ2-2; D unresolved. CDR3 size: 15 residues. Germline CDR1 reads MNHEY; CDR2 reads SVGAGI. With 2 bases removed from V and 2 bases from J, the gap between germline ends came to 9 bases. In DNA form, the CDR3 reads TGTGCCAGCAGTTACCTCACCGATAACACCGGGGAGCTGTTTTTT. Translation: CASSYLTDNTGELFF.

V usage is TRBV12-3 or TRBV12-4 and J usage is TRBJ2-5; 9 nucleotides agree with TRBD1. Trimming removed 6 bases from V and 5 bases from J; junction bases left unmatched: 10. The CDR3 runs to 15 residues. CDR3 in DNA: TGTGCCAGCAGACTCAACAGGGGGCTGGGGGAGACCCAGTACTTC. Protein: CASRLNRGLGETQYF.

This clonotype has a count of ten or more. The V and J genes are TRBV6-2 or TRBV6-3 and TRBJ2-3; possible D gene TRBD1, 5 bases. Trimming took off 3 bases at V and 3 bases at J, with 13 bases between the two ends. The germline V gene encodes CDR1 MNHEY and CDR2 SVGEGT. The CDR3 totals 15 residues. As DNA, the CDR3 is TGTGCCAGCAGTTATACGCGACAGACTACAGATACGCAGTATTTT. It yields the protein CASSYTRQTTDTQYF.